One T cell receptor (beta chain) is described in this entry. Antigen: not known. The data are from a study of cytomegalovirus exposure and HLA in healthy donors. Study results and limitations: Most TCR sequences were uncommon, yet certain public TCRs appeared in many donors.

This table comes from immunoSEQ multiplex PCR, and its TCRdb copy is limited to in-frame clones, with some not included. The top ten clones hold roughly 0.99% of a sample with roughly 280,000 clones, around 85% of them seen once. Germline V CDR1 and CDR2: SEHNR, FQNEAQ (reference sequence). The CDR3 runs 16 residues. V gave up 5 bases and J gave up 1 base; unmatched junction bases: 9. This clonotype originated in a woman aged 18-29 years in good health and CMV-seronegative. This chain joins TRBV7-9 and TRBJ2-3; 7 nucleotides align to TRBD1. Sequencing was carried out using PBMCs. CDR3 sequence: CASSPLPQGGTDTQYF. The CDR3 DNA sequence: TGTGCCAGCAGCCCCCTACCGCAGGGGGGCACAGATACGCAGTATTTT.